This TCR beta chain comes out of a study of cytomegalovirus exposure and HLA in healthy donors. On the study more broadly: Around 180 million T cells yielded 90 million to 130 million unique TCR beta sequences in earlier analysis. In an early release, HLA-typed donors contributed 75 million to 85 million unique TCR sequences.

Use of 60 Vbeta and 13 Jbeta primers characterized the PCR. TCRdb keeps only in-frame clones here, not all; method: immunoSEQ multiplex PCR. The sample contains 180,000 or so clones, about 72% of which appear only once. This receptor was identified in a human donor in good health. Specimen: PBMCs.

The CDR3 protein is CASSLASTLNQPQHF. CDR3 DNA sequence: TGTGCCAGCAGCTTAGCGTCTACTCTCAATCAGCCCCAGCATTTT. This chain uses TRBV7-9 with TRBJ1-5; no reliable D call. The CDR3 length is 15 residues. From germline, CDR1 is SEHNR and CDR2 FQNEAQ (reference sequence). Trimming pared 0 bases from V and 3 bases from J, leaving 9 bases between.